This T cell receptor (beta chain) was obtained from a study of T-cell memory formation after mild COVID-19. Employing constant-segment primers, 5'RACE generated TCR alpha and TCR beta cDNA libraries bearing sample barcodes and UMIs. Each CDR3 protein is one row after TCRdb ran MiXCR on the 5' RACE reads. The sample records hundreds of thousands of distinct CDR3 sequences, about a fifth being singletons. Germline lookup yields CDR1 DFQATT and CDR2 SNEGSKA (reference sequence). The CDR3 length is 18 residues. Trimming took 1 base from V and 7 from J; bases not matched to a gene: 15. This clonotype was seen a handful of times.

The sequenced sample consisted of PBMCs or a T cell subset sorted from them (not recorded which). The source is an adult woman who had mild COVID-19 (a few samples of this study predate the infection). Cell type and time point are not known. The chain joins TRBV20-1 to TRBJ2-1; 11 bases agree with TRBD2. DNA for the CDR3: TGCAGTGCTAGAGCTTACTTAACTAGCGGGAGCTCGTGGAATGAGCAGTTCTTC. This translates into CSARAYLTSGSSWNEQFF.